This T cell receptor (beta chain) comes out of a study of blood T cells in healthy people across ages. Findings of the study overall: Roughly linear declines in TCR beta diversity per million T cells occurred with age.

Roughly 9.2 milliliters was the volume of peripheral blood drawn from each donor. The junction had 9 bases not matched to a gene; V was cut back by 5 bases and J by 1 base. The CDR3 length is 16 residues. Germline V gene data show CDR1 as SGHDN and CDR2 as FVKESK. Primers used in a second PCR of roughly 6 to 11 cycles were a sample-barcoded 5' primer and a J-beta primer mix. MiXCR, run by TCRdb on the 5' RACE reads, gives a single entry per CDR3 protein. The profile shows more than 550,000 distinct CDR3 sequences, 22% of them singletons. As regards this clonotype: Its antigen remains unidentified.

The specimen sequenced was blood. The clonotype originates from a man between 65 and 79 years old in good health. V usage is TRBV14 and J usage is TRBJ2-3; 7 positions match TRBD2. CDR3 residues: CASSSFGSGGTDTQYF. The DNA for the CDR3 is TGTGCCAGCAGCTCCTTCGGGAGCGGGGGCACAGATACGCAGTATTTT.